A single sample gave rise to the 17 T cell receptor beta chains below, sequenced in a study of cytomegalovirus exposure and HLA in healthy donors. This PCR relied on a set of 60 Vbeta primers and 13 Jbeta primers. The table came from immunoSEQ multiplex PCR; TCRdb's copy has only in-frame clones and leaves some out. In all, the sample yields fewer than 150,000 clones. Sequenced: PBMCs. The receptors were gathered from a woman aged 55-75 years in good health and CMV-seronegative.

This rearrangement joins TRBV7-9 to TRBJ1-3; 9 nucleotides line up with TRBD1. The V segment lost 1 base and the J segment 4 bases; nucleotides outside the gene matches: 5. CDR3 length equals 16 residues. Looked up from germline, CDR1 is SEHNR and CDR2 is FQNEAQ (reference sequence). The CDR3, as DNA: TGTGCCAGCAGCTTAGGGGACAGGGCATCGGGAAACACCATATATTTT. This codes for CASSLGDRASGNTIYF.

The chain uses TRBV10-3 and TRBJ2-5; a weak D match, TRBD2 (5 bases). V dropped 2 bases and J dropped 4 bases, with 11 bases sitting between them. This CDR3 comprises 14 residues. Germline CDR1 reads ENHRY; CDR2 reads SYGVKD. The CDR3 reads CAISEHSRGETQYF. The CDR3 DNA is TGTGCCATCAGTGAGCACTCTCGGGGAGAGACCCAGTACTTC.

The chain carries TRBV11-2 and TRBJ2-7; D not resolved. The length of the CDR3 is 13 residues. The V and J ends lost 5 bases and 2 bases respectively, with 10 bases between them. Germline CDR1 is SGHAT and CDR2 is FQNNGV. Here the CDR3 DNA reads TGTGCCAGCAGCCCCCGGTTCCCCTACGAGCAGTACTTC. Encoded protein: CASSPRFPYEQYF.

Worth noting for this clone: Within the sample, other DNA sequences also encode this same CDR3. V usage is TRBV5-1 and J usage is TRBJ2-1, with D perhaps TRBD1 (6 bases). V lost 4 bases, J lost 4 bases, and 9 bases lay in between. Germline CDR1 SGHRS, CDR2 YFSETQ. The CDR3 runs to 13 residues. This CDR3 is CASSQQGYNEQFF. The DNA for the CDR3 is TGCGCCAGCAGCCAACAGGGATACAATGAGCAGTTCTTC.

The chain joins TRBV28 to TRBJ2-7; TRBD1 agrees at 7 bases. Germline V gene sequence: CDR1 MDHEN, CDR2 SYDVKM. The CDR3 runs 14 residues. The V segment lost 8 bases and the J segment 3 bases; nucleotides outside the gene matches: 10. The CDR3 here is CASEKGGASYEQYF. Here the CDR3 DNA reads TGTGCCAGCGAAAAAGGGGGCGCTAGCTACGAGCAGTACTTC.

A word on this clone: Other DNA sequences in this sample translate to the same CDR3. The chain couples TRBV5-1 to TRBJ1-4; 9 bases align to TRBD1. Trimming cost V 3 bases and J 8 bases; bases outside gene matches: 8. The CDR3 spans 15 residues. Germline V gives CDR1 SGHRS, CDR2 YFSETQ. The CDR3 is CASSSTGTGREKLFF. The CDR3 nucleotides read TGCGCCAGCAGCTCGACCGGGACAGGGCGGGAAAAACTGTTTTTT.

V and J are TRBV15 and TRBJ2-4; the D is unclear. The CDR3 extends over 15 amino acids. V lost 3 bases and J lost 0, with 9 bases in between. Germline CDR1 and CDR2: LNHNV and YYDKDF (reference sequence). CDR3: CATSRAELAKNIQYF. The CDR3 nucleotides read TGTGCCACCAGCAGGGCGGAACTAGCCAAAAACATTCAGTACTTC.

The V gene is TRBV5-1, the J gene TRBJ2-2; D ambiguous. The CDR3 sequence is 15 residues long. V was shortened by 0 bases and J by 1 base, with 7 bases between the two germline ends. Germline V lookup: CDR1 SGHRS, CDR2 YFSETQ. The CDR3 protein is CASSLAAGNTGELFF. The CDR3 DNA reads TGCGCCAGCAGCTTGGCGGCAGGGAACACCGGGGAGCTGTTTTTT.

CDR3 sequence (DNA): TGCGCCAGCAGCTTGGCAACCGGGACAGGGTTCTCCACTGCATACGAGCAGTACTTC. Encoded protein: CASSLATGTGFSTAYEQYF. The V call is TRBV5-1, the J call TRBJ2-7; 9 bases fit TRBD1. Germline V CDR1 and CDR2: SGHRS, YFSETQ. The CDR3 covers 19 residues. The trim removed 0 bases at V and 4 bases at J, leaving 17 bases unmatched.

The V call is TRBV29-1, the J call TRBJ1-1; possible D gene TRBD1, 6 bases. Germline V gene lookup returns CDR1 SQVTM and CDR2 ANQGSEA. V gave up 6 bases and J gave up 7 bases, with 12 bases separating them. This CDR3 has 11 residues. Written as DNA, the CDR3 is TGCAGCGTCCGACAGGACCTTGAAGCTTTCTTT. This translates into CSVRQDLEAFF.

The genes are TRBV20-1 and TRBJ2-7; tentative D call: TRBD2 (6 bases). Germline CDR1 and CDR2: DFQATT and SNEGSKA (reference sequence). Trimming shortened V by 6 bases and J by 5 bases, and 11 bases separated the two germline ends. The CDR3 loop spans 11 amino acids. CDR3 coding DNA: TGCAGTGCGCCTCCGGGAGACGAGCAGTACTTC. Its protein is CSAPPGDEQYF.

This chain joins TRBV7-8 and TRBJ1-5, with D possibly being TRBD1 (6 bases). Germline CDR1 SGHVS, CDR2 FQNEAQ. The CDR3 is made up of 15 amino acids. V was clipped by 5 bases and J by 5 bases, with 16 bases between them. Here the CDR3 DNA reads TGTGCCAGCAGCGCAGCCGGGACAACTGATCAGCCCCAGCATTTT. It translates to CASSAAGTTDQPQHF.

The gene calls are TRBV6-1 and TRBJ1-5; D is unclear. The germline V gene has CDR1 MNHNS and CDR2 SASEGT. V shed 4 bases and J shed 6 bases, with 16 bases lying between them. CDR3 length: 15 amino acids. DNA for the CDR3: TGTGCCAGCAGTGCAACCGGACTTGGGGTTCAGCCCCAGCATTTT. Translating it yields CASSATGLGVQPQHF.

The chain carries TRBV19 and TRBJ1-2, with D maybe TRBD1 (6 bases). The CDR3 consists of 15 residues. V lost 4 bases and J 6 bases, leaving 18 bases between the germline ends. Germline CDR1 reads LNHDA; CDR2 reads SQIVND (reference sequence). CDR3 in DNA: TGTGCCAGTAGTACGAACAGGGCAGGAGAGCATGGCTACACCTTC. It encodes CASSTNRAGEHGYTF.

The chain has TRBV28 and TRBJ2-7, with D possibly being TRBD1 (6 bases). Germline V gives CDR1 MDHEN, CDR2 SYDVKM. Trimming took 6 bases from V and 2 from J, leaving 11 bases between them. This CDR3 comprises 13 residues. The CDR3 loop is CASSSDRPYEQYF. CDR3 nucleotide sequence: TGTGCCAGCAGCTCGGACAGACCCTACGAGCAGTACTTC.

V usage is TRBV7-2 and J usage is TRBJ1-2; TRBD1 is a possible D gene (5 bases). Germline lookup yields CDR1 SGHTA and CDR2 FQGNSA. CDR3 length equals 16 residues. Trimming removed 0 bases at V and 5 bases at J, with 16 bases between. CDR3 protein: CASSLAGGDGAYGYTF. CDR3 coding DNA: TGTGCCAGCAGCTTAGCGGGGGGTGACGGTGCGTATGGCTACACCTTC. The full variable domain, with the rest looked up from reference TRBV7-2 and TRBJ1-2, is GAGVSQSPSNKVTEKGKDVELRCDPISGHTALYWYRQSLGQGLEFLIYFQGNSAPDKSGLPSDRFSAERTGGSVSTLTIQRTQQEDSAVYLCASSLAGGDGAYGYTFGSGTRLTVV.

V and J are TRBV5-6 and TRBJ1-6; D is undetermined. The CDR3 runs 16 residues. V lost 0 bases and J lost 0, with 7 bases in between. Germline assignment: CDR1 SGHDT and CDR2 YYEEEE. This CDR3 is CASSLAGSSYNSPLHF. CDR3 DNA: TGTGCCAGCAGCTTGGCCGGTAGCTCCTATAATTCACCCCTCCACTTT.